This record covers a single T cell receptor (beta chain). Its target is unknown. The CDR3 totals 13 residues. From germline, CDR1 is MNHEY and CDR2 SVGAGI. V gave up 6 bases and J gave up 3 bases, with 10 bases separating them. Clones were sequenced by immunoSEQ multiplex PCR, and TCRdb holds only the in-frame ones, with some missing. This sample yields more than 25,000 clones, of which roughly 74% are seen a single time; 9.5% to 15% belongs to the top ten. The data belong to a study of OX40 agonist ivuxolimab in advanced cancers. Study findings and constraints: On average, a greater number of expanded clones characterised CD8+ T cells relative to CD4+. At doses 0.1 to 3.0 mg/kg, CD4+ and CD8+ clones expanded.

The sample here was CD4+ or CD8+ T cells sorted from blood, taken in a trial of the OX40 agonist ivuxolimab. The sequence was obtained from an adult with an advanced solid tumor such as melanoma, head and neck, liver or kidney cancer. V is TRBV6-5 and J is TRBJ2-3, with D perhaps assigned TRBD1 or TRBD2 (5 bases each). In nucleotides, the CDR3 is TGTGCCAGCAGAAGGGACGTTACAGATACGCAGTATTTT. Protein sequence: CASRRDVTDTQYF.